This TCR beta chain appears in the sequencing data of a study of T cells in Graves' hyperthyroidism and ophthalmopathy. Amplification of TCR beta CDR3 regions used RNA as the template. The HTBI set primed first-round TCR CDR3 RT-PCR. MiXCR was run by TCRdb on the multiplex PCR reads, yielding one entry per CDR3 protein. The sample lists a few hundred thousand distinct CDR3 sequences, 15% to 19% seen once, with around 7.3% in the top ten. This clonotype was seen ten or more times. CDR3 size: 21 residues. Germline V gives CDR1 SGHTA, CDR2 FQGNSA. J was trimmed by 2 bases and V by 5 bases; bases with no gene match: 17.

This chain links TRBV7-2 with TRBJ2-3, with 15 bases lining up with TRBD2. The specimen sequenced was blood. This sequence was found in a woman in her twenties or thirties with Graves' hyperthyroidism. The CDR3 is CASSNHNGLAGGPRDTDTQYF. CDR3 DNA: TGTGCCAGCAGCAATCATAATGGACTAGCGGGAGGGCCTCGGGACACAGATACGCAGTATTTT.